This section outlines one T cell receptor beta chain sequence together with its context. What it recognizes is unknown. These data are taken from a study of shared clonotypes between healthy human individuals. Study outcomes and limitations: Generation probabilities of non-shared clonotypes were lower (relative to those shared by all four donors). Some naive CD4 clonotypes, roughly 4.7%, turned up in common across a few donors.

CD45RO-negative, CCR7-positively selected cells formed the naive CD8 fraction, excluding terminally differentiated effector memory CD45RA+ cells. HIV-negative, healthy adults without recent acute infections or vaccinations were the donors. The run depth of the assay was deep. Generated by immunoSEQ multiplex PCR, the TCRdb table keeps only in-frame clones and is missing some. There are about 2.2 million clones in the sample; 85% to 95% occur only once, and 1.5% to 2% lies in the top ten. The germline CDR1 and CDR2 sequences are SEHNR and FQNEAQ (reference sequence). The CDR3 loop spans 15 amino acids. Unmatched junction bases numbered 9, after V lost 4 bases and J lost 4 bases.

Sequencing input: naive CD8+ T cells from PBMCs. V is TRBV7-9 and J is TRBJ2-5; 7 bases line up with TRBD1. The sequence derives from a man between 18 and 35 years old in good health. Some clones in this sample may be carry-over from other donors' samples. CDR3 bases: TGTGCCAGCAGCTCTCGGACAGGCGAAGGAGAGACCCAGTACTTC. This sequence encodes CASSSRTGEGETQYF.